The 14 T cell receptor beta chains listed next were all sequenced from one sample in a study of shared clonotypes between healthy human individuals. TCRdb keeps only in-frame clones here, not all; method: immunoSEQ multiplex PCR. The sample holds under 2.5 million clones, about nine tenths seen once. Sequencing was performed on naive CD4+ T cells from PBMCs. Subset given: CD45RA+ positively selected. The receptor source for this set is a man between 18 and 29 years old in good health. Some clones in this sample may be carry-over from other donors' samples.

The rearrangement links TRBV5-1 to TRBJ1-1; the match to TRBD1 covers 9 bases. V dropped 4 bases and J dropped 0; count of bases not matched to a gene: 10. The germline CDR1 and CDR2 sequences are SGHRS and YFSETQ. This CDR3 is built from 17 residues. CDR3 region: CASSLTSGTGLNTEAFF. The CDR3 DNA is TGCGCCAGCAGCCTCACCTCCGGGACAGGGCTGAACACTGAAGCTTTCTTT.

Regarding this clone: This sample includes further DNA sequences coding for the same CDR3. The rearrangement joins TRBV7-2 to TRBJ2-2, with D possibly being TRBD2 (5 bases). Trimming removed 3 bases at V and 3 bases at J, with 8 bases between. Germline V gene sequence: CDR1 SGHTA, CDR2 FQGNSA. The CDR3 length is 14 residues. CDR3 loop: CASSLGRYTGELFF. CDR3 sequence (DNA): TGTGCCAGCAGCTTGGGGAGATACACCGGGGAGCTGTTTTTT.

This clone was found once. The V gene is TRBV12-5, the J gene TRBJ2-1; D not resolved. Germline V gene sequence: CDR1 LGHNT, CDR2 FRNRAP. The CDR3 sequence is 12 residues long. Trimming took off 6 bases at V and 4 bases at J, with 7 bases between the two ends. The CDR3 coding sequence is TGTGCTAGTGGGCCCGATTACAATGAGCAGTTCTTC. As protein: CASGPDYNEQFF.

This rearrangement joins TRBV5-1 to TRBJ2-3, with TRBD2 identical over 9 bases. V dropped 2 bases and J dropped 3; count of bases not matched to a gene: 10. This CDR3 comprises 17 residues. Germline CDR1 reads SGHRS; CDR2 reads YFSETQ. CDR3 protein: CASSLGIAGVSTDTQYF. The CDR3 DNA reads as TGCGCCAGCAGCTTAGGGATAGCGGGAGTTTCTACAGATACGCAGTATTTT.

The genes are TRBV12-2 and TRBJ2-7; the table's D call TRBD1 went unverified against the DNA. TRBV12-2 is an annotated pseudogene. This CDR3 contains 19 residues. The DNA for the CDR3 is TGTGCAAGTCATCGACCCCCCGGGACAGGGGTGGTGCGTTCGCGGGAGCAGTACTTC. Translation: CASHRPPGTGVVRSREQYF.

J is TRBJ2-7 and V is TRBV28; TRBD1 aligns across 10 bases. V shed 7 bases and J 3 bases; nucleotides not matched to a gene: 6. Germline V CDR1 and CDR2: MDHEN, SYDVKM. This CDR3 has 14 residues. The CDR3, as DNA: TGTGCCAGCACATTAGGACAGGGGGTCTACGAGCAGTACTTC. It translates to CASTLGQGVYEQYF.

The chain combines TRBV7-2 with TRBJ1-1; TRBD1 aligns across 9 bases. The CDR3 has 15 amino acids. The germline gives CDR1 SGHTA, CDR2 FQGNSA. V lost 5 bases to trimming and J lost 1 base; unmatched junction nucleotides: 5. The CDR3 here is CASSPGTGQNTEAFF. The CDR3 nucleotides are TGTGCCAGCAGCCCGGGGACAGGGCAGAACACTGAAGCTTTCTTT.

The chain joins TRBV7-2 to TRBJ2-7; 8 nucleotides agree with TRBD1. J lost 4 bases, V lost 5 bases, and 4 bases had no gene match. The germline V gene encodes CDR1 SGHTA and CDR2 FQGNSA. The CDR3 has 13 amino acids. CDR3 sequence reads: CASSIGTGYEQYF. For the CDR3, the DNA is TGTGCCAGCAGCATAGGGACAGGATACGAGCAGTACTTC.

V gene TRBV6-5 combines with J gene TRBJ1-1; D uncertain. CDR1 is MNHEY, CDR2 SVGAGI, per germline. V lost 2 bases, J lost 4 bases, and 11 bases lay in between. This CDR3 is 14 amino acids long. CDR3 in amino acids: CASSYTRDITEAFF. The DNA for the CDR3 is TGTGCCAGCAGTTACACCCGCGACATCACTGAAGCTTTCTTT.

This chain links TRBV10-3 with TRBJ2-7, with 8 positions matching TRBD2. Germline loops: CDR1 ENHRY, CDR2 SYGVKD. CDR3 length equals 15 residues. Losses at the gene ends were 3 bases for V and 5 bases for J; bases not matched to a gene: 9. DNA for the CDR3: TGTGCCATCAGTGACCGGGGTAGCGGGATCGACGAGCAGTACTTC. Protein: CAISDRGSGIDEQYF.

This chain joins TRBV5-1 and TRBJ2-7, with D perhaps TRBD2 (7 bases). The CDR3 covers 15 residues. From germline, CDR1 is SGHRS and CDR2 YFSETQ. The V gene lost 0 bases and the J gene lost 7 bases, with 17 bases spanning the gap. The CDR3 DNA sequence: TGCGCCAGCAGCTTGGCCGCGGGGGCTGGAGGGGAGCAGTACTTC. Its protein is CASSLAAGAGGEQYF.

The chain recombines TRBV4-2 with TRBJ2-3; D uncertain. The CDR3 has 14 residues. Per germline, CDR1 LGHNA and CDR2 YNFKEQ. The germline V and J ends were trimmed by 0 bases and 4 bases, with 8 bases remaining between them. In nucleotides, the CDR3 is TGTGCCAGCAGCCAAGATCGAAGGGCAGATACGCAGTATTTT. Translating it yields CASSQDRRADTQYF.

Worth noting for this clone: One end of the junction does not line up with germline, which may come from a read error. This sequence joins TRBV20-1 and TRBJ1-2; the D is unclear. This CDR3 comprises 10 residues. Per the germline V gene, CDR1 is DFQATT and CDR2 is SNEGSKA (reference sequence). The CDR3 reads CSARDEGDLF. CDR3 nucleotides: TGCAGTGCTAGAGATGAAGGAGACCTCTTC.

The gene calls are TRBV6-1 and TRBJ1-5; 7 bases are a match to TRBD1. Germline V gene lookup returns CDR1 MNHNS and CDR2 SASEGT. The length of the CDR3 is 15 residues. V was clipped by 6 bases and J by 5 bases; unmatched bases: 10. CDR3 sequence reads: CASRGGRESHQPQHF. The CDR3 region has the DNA TGTGCCAGCAGAGGGGGCAGGGAATCGCATCAGCCCCAGCATTTT.